Detailed here is one T cell receptor beta chain. Antigen: not known. This sample stems from a study of CD8 T cells in ankylosing spondylitis. MiXCR was run by TCRdb on the 5' RACE reads, yielding one entry per CDR3 protein. The data show around 100,000 distinct CDR3 sequences, around 24% seen once. Broader study findings: Reports of some motif variants in reactive arthritis synovial fluid and blood predate this one. The study looked at matched synovial fluid samples from ankylosing spondylitis patients. Disease-linked clones were reported to be significantly enriched there.

Trimming stripped 6 bases from V and 2 bases from J, with 7 bases between. CDR3 length equals 13 residues. Per the germline V gene, CDR1 is SGHNT and CDR2 is YENEEA. The chain carries TRBV11-3 and TRBJ2-2; D ambiguous. Sequenced material: synovial fluid, either unsorted or a sorted T cell fraction (not recorded which). The TCR originated in a male donor with ankylosing spondylitis. CDR3 amino acids: CASSTVNTGELFF. CDR3 DNA: TGTGCCAGCAGTACTGTTAACACCGGGGAGCTGTTTTTT.